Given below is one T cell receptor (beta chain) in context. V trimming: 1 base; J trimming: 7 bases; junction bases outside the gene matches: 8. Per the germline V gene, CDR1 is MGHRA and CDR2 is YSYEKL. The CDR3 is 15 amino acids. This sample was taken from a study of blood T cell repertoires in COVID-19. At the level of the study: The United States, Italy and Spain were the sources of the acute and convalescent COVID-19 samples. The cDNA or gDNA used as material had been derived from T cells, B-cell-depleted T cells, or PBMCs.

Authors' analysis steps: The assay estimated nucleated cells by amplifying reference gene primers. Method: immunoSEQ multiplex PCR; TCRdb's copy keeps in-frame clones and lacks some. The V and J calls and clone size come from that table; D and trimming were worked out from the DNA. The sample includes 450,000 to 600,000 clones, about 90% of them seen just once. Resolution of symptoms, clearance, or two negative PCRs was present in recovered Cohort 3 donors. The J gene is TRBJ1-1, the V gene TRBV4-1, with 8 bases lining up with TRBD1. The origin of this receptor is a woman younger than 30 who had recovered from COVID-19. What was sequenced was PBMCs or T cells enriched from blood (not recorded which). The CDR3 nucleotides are TGCGCCAGCAGCCAAGGGCCGGCCGGACAGGGTGAAGCTTTCTTT. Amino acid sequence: CASSQGPAGQGEAFF.